Listed here is a single TCR beta chain. TCRdb processed the 5' RACE reads again and assigns one entry to each CDR3 protein, with no DNA. The table lists 200,000 to 250,000 distinct CDR3 sequences. The sample belongs to a study of monozygotic twins with inflammatory bowel disease. The CDR3 is 19 residues long. From germline, CDR1 is SGHAT and CDR2 FQDESV (reference sequence). This chain connects TRBV11-1 to TRBJ2-6; TCRdb's D gene call, TRBD2, goes unchecked for lack of DNA. The material sequenced was blood. The clonotype originates from a human donor with ulcerative colitis or Crohn's disease, or a healthy co-twin of an affected twin (not recorded which). The CDR3: CASSFFLSGSLTGANVLTF. The full variable domain, with the rest looked up from reference TRBV11-1 and TRBJ2-6, is EAEVAQSPRYKITEKSQAVAFWCDPISGHATLYWYRQILGQGPELLVQFQDESVVDDSQLPKDRFSAERLKGVDSTLKIQPAELGDSAMYLCASSFFLSGSLTGANVLTFGAGSRLTVL.